This TCR beta chain was found in a study of tumor-infiltrating lymphocytes in primary liver carcinoma. Starting material of 500 to 600 ng total RNA yielded TCR beta cDNA via a constant-region primer. Employing slightly modified ARM-PCR, three nested multiplex PCR rounds were run, and these gave rise to the TCR beta libraries. TRBV1-TRBV30 forward primers paired with a C-beta reverse primer were used in the first two PCR rounds, which ran roughly 10 cycles each. TCRdb recomputed calls from the multiplex PCR reads with MiXCR, one row per CDR3 protein. The data contain fewer than 80,000 distinct CDR3 sequences, approximately 69% of them singletons. With 8 bases removed from V and 7 bases from J, the gap between germline ends came to 8 bases. CDR3 length: 10 amino acids. The study co-extracted DNA and RNA from 20-30 mg of unsorted bulk tissue.

The clonotype comes from a middle-aged man with primary liver carcinoma and hepatitis B virus infection. This chain connects TRBV12-3 or TRBV12-4 to TRBJ2-5; D may be TRBD2 (5 bases). The sample taken for sequencing was tumor-adjacent normal liver tissue. The CDR3 nucleotides are TGTGCCAGCTTAGAGGGGACCCAGTACTTC. The encoded protein is CASLEGTQYF.